The TCR beta chain described here comes from a study of T cell responses to AZD1222 COVID-19 vaccine. This table comes from immunoSEQ multiplex PCR, and its TCRdb copy is limited to in-frame clones, with some not included. This sample has roughly 120,000 clones, with roughly 92% found just once. The material sequenced was peripheral blood, taken 28 days after the second AZD1222 dose. The TCR was taken from an adult who received the AZD1222 COVID-19 vaccine.

The CDR3 DNA follows: TGTGCCAGTAACCCCGGACAGACTTCTAATGAAAAACTGTTTTTT. It specifies CASNPGQTSNEKLFF. This chain links TRBV19 with TRBJ1-4, with D perhaps matching TRBD1 (6 bases). The CDR3 length is 15 residues. Germline V gene data show CDR1 as LNHDA and CDR2 as SQIVND (reference sequence). The V gene lost 7 bases and the J gene lost 3 bases, with 15 bases spanning the gap.